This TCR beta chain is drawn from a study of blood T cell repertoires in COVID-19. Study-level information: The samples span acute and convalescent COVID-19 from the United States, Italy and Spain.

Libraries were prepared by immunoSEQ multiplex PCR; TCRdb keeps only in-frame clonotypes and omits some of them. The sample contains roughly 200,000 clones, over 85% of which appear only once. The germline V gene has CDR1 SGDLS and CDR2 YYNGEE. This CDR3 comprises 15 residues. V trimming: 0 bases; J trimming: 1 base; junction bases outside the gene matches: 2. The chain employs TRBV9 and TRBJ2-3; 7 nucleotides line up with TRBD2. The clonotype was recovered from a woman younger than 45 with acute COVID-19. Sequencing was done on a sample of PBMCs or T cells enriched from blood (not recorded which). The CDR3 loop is CASSVESGGTDTQYF. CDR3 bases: TGTGCCAGCAGCGTAGAGAGCGGGGGCACAGATACGCAGTATTTT.